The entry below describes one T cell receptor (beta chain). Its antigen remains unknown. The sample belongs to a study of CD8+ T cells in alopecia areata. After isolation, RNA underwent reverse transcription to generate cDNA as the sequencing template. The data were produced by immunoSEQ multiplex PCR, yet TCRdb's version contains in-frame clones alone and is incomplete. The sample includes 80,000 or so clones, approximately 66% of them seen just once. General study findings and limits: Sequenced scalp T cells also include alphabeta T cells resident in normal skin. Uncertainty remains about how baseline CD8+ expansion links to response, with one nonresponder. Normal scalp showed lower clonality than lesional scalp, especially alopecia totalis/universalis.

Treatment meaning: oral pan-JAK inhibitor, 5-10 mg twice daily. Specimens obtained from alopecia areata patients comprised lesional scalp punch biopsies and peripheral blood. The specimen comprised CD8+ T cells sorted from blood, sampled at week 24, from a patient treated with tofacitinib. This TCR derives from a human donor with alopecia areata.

This CDR3 reads CASSSGTSGSTDTQYF. The CDR3, as DNA: TGCGCCAGCAGCTCCGGGACTAGCGGAAGCACAGATACGCAGTATTTT. The chain uses TRBV5-1 and TRBJ2-3, with TRBD2 matching over 11 bases. After removal of 3 bases from V and 0 bases from J, the junction contained 3 bases not matched to a gene. The CDR3 is made up of 16 amino acids. The germline gives CDR1 SGHRS, CDR2 YFSETQ.